A selection of T cell receptor beta chains follows, all from one sample in a study of CD8 T cells in Susac syndrome. TCRdb reprocessed the immunoSEQ multiplex PCR reads with MiXCR, giving one entry per CDR3 protein. Of about 160,000 distinct CDR3 sequences in the sample, roughly 95% were seen once. Sequenced material: CD4+ T cells from PBMCs. These receptors came from a human donor with Susac syndrome. Each CDR3 is given with its conserved first and last residue. The D gene is left open where the match is weak. Some rows have no size entry. The others give once, few or many, or a class for an expanded clone.

>16|TRBV9|NA|TRBD1|TRBJ1-6
CASSVGETGLNSPLHF
TGTGCCAGCAGCGTAGGAGAGACAGGGCTAAATTCACCCCTCCACTTT
>15|TRBV28|once|NA|TRBJ2-1
CASSFVMSATNEQFF
TGTGCCAGCAGTTTTGTAATGTCCGCGACCAATGAGCAGTTCTTC
>13|TRBV20-1|once|NA|TRBJ2-5
CSARRTVQETQYF
TGCAGTGCTAGGAGGACGGTTCAAGAGACCCAGTACTTC
>15|TRBV9|NA|NA|TRBJ1-5
CASSATGTANQPQHF
TGTGCCAGCAGCGCCACCGGGACGGCGAATCAGCCCCAGCATTTT
>14|TRBV30|NA|NA|TRBJ1-2
CAWTLGQGTYGYTF
TGTGCCTGGACCCTGGGGCAGGGGACCTATGGCTACACCTTC
>12|TRBV30|NA|TRBD1|TRBJ2-7
CAWDRGHDEQYF
TGTGCCTGGGACAGGGGGCATGACGAGCAGTACTTC
>14|TRBV15|NA|NA|TRBJ2-5
CATSRGGGQETQYF
TGTGCCACCAGCAGAGGTGGGGGCCAAGAGACCCAGTACTTC
>13|TRBV5-4|NA|TRBD2|TRBJ2-3
CASSFSSGGKQYF
TGTGCCAGCAGCTTTTCTAGCGGGGGGAAGCAGTATTTT
>14|TRBV6-5|NA|NA|TRBJ2-5
CASSYFGGGETQYF
TGTGCCAGCAGTTACTTCGGCGGAGGGGAGACCCAGTACTTC
>18|TRBV11-1|NA|TRBD1|TRBJ2-2
CASSPRGRQGANTGELFF
TGTGCCAGCAGCCCTAGGGGCAGACAGGGGGCGAACACCGGGGAGCTGTTTTTT
>13|TRBV14|NA|NA|TRBJ1-2
CASSPRATYGYTF
TGTGCCAGCAGCCCGCGGGCAACTTATGGCTACACCTTC
>12|TRBV20-1|NA|NA|TRBJ1-5
CSAVNSNQPQHF
TGCAGTGCTGTGAACAGCAATCAGCCCCAGCATTTT
>12|TRBV3-1|NA|NA|TRBJ2-1
CASSQGPAQEFF
TGTGCCAGCAGCCAAGGGCCAGCCCAAGAGTTCTTC
>13|TRBV24-1|NA|NA|TRBJ1-4
CAASGKTNEKLFF
TGTGCCGCCTCCGGGAAGACTAATGAAAAACTGTTTTTT
>14|TRBV18|NA|NA|TRBJ1-5
CASSPARDNQPQHF
TGTGCCAGCTCACCCGCGAGGGACAATCAGCCCCAGCATTTT
>11|TRBV5-1|few|NA|TRBJ2-5
CASRGEETQYF
TGTGCCAGCAGGGGCGAAGAGACCCAGTACTTC
>15|TRBV3-1|NA|NA|TRBJ2-1
CASIPQGGSYNEQFF
TGTGCCAGCATTCCACAGGGAGGTTCCTACAATGAGCAGTTCTTC
>16|TRBV3-1|NA|NA|TRBJ1-3
CASSQEARVSGNTIYF
TGTGCCAGCAGCCAAGAAGCAAGGGTCTCTGGAAACACCATATATTTT
>16|TRBV13|once|TRBD2|TRBJ2-1
CASSSTGTSVYNEQFF
TGTGCCAGCAGCTCCACGGGGACTAGCGTCTACAATGAGCAGTTCTTC
>13|TRBV25-1|NA|NA|TRBJ2-4
CASSEPGPGIQYF
TGTGCCAGCAGTGAACCGGGACCGGGGATTCAGTACTTC
>12|TRBV30|NA|NA|TRBJ2-1
CAWSVTGDEQFF
TGTGCCTGGAGTGTAACGGGGGATGAGCAGTTCTTC
>18|TRBV18|NA|TRBD2|TRBJ2-1
CASSPPGLAGGTYNEQFF
TGTGCCAGCTCACCACCGGGACTAGCGGGGGGGACATACAATGAGCAGTTCTTC
>12|TRBV30|few|NA|TRBJ2-7
CAWSVQGYEQYF
TGTGCCTGGAGTGTACAGGGTTACGAGCAGTACTTC
>15|TRBV14|NA|NA|TRBJ1-2
CASSQDLLAGSGYTF
TGTGCCAGCAGCCAAGATCTGTTGGCAGGGAGTGGCTACACCTTC
>14|TRBV7-8|NA|NA|TRBJ2-2
CASSSRTITGELFF
TGTGCCAGCAGCTCCAGGACTATTACCGGGGAGCTGTTTTTT
>15|TRBV28|NA|NA|TRBJ2-5
CASTTFGRGQETQYF
TGTGCCAGCACCACTTTCGGCAGGGGACAAGAGACCCAGTACTTC
>16|TRBV15|NA|NA|TRBJ1-5
CATSRGGEWGNQPQHF
TGTGCCACCAGCAGAGGCGGGGAGTGGGGCAATCAGCCCCAGCATTTT
>15|TRBV20-1|NA|NA|TRBJ2-5
CSAPPKADSPETQYF
TGCAGTGCCCCACCCAAGGCCGACTCTCCAGAGACCCAGTACTTC
>16|TRBV5-6|NA|NA|TRBJ2-1
CASSLLSSNAYNEQFF
TGTGCCAGCAGCTTGTTGTCCAGCAACGCCTACAATGAGCAGTTCTTC
>15|TRBV2|NA|NA|TRBJ2-3
CASSEPGVRTDTQYF
TGTGCCAGCAGTGAACCAGGGGTGCGGACAGATACGCAGTATTTT
>11|TRBV20-1|NA|NA|TRBJ2-3
CSATDWDTQYF
TGCAGTGCTACCGACTGGGATACGCAGTATTTT
>12|TRBV15|NA|NA|TRBJ1-4
CATSRINEKLFF
TGTGCCACCAGCAGGATTAATGAAAAACTGTTTTTT
>14|TRBV27|NA|TRBD1|TRBJ1-4
CASSSDRDFRKLFF
TGTGCCAGCAGCTCGGACAGGGACTTTCGAAAACTGTTTTTT
>16|TRBV12-3/TRBV12-4|NA|TRBD1|TRBJ2-5
CASSGTGSWYQETQYF
TGTGCCAGCAGCGGGACAGGCTCGTGGTACCAAGAGACCCAGTACTTC
>13|TRBV7-9|NA|TRBD1|TRBJ1-2
CASSLGTGGGYTF
TGTGCCAGCAGCTTGGGGACAGGCGGAGGCTACACCTTC
>13|TRBV6-5|NA|TRBD1|TRBJ2-1
CASIGTGGNEQFF
TGTGCCAGCATCGGGACAGGGGGGAATGAGCAGTTCTTC